This T cell receptor beta chain was identified during a study of cytomegalovirus exposure and HLA in healthy donors. Study-wide context: Unique TCRs numbering 75 million to 95 million, obtained from HLA-typed donors, made up an early data release.

Participants comprised healthy donors of bone marrow. There were likely unrecorded immune exposures, though donors were nominally healthy when sampled. The PCR used 60 Vbeta and 13 Jbeta primers. Data came from immunoSEQ multiplex PCR; TCRdb stores just in-frame clones and leaves some out. The sample lists some 83,000 clones; less than 85% were seen once. Specimen: PBMCs. This TCR was sampled from a man in his sixties in good health and CMV-seronegative.

The CDR3 DNA reads TGTGCCAGCACCCGAAGGGGACTAGCGGGGGCCTCGGAGCAGTTCTTC. This encodes CASTRRGLAGASEQFF. V and J are TRBV7-9 and TRBJ2-1; TRBD2 aligns across 14 bases. The V and J ends lost 7 bases and 10 bases, in that order; junction bases with no gene match: 12. Germline assignment: CDR1 SEHNR and CDR2 FQNEAQ (reference sequence). This CDR3 spans 16 amino acids.